The clone carrying this TCR beta chain was detected many times. No antigen is known for it. The sequenced template was cDNA made from the entire isolated RNA. Assay: immunoSEQ multiplex PCR; the TCRdb copy retains only in-frame clones and omits some. The sample lists 200,000 to 250,000 clones, 11% seen once, with 1% to 1.5% in the top ten. The entry originates in a study of beta chain features in type 1 diabetes. Whole-study results and caveats: PCR could preferentially amplify shorter templates, alike in patients and controls. Among all four CD4+ subsets, Type 1 diabetes patients had TCRB CDR3s that were moderately but significantly shorter.

CD45RO/CCR7/CD25/CD127/CD95/CD27 staining was used to isolate CD4+ naive, central memory, regulatory and stem cell-like memory cells by sorting. The material sequenced was central memory CD4+ T cells from blood. This sequence was found in a man younger than 35 in good health.

CDR3 region: CAISPGLAGVETQYF. Written as DNA, the CDR3 is TGTGCCATCAGTCCCGGACTAGCGGGAGTCGAGACCCAGTACTTC. The chain combines TRBV10-3 with TRBJ2-5; 13 positions match TRBD2. V lost 5 bases to trimming and J lost 5 bases; unmatched junction nucleotides: 5. This CDR3 contains 15 residues. CDR1 is ENHRY, CDR2 SYGVKD, per germline.